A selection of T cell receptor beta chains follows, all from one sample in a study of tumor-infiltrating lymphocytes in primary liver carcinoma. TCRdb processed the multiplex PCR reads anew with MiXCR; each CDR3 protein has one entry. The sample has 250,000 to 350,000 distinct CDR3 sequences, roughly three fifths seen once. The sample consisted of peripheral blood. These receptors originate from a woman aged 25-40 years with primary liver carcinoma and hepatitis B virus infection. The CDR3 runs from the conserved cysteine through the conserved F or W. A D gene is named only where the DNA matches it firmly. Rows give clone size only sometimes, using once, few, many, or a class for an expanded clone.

CDR3: CASSVNWNTGELFF
DNA: TGTGCCAGCAGCGTGAACTGGAACACCGGGGAGCTGTTTTTT
size: many
V: TRBV11-2
J: TRBJ2-2
D: -

CDR3: CSAGGEKLFF
DNA: TGCAGCGCTGGGGGGGAAAAACTGTTTTTT
size: many
V: TRBV29-1
J: TRBJ1-4
D: -

CDR3: CSVGSSVKETQYF
DNA: TGCAGCGTTGGGTCGTCTGTCAAAGAGACCCAATACTTC
size: -
V: TRBV29-1
J: TRBJ2-5
D: -

CDR3: CTSSYGTDRGEKLFF
DNA: TGTACCAGCAGTTACGGGACAGATCGGGGAGAAAAACTGTTTTTT
size: -
V: TRBV6-6
J: TRBJ1-4
D: TRBD1

CDR3: CASSPLGIPYEQYF
DNA: TGTGCCAGCAGCCCCCTGGGAATCCCCTACGAGCAGTACTTC
size: few
V: TRBV7-9
J: TRBJ2-7
D: -

CDR3: CACSQARDRLDF
DNA: TGCGCCTGCAGCCAGGCACGGGACCGCTTGGACTTC
size: -
V: TRBV4-3
J: TRBJ2-1
D: -

CDR3: CASSLISGRGDEQFF
DNA: TGTGCCAGCAGCTTAATTAGCGGGAGGGGCGATGAGCAGTTCTTC
size: -
V: TRBV7-8
J: TRBJ2-1
D: TRBD2

CDR3: CASTLVGEEGRTQYF
DNA: TGTGCCAGCACCTTAGTTGGGGAGGAGGGCAGGACTCAGTACTTC
size: -
V: TRBV11-2
J: TRBJ2-5
D: -

CDR3: CASSLTYQGYWISGANVLTF
DNA: TGTGCCAGCAGCTTAACCTACCAGGGTTATTGGATCTCTGGGGCCAACGTCCTGACTTTC
size: many
V: TRBV5-5
J: TRBJ2-6
D: -

CDR3: CASGQGSNQPQHF
DNA: TGTGCCAGCGGACAGGGTAGCAATCAGCCCCAGCATTTT
size: many
V: TRBV6-2/TRBV6-3
J: TRBJ1-5
D: TRBD1

CDR3: CASSFDPKSSEQHF
DNA: TGTGCCAGCAGCTTTGATCCTAAAAGTAGCGAGCAGCACTTC
size: -
V: TRBV11-2
J: TRBJ2-7
D: -

CDR3: CASSADQVRETQYF
DNA: TGTGCAAGCAGCGCCGACCAGGTACGAGAGACCCAGTACTTC
size: -
V: TRBV6-6
J: TRBJ2-5
D: -

CDR3: CASSPIGGDTQYF
DNA: TGTGCCAGCAGTCCCATAGGGGGAGATACGCAGTATTTT
size: -
V: TRBV6-5
J: TRBJ2-3
D: -

CDR3: CASSLLREVLNEQFF
DNA: TGTGCCAGCAGCCTTTTGCGGGAGGTCCTCAATGAGCAGTTCTTC
size: -
V: TRBV6-5
J: TRBJ2-1
D: TRBD2

CDR3: CASSFGQGRPGELFF
DNA: TGTGCCAGCAGTTTTGGCCAGGGGAGACCCGGGGAGCTGTTTTTT
size: many
V: TRBV12-3/TRBV12-4
J: TRBJ2-2
D: -

CDR3: CASSSRSPDMQYF
DNA: TGTGCCAGCAGCAGTAGGTCCCCAGATATGCAGTATTTT
size: once
V: TRBV11-2
J: TRBJ2-3
D: -

CDR3: CAWSGRREGGYGYTF
DNA: TGTGCCTGGAGTGGTCGCAGGGAGGGGGGCTATGGCTACACCTTC
size: few
V: TRBV30
J: TRBJ1-2
D: -

CDR3: CASGTGPVKFEAFF
DNA: TGCGCCAGCGGGACAGGGCCAGTAAAGTTTGAAGCTTTCTTT
size: -
V: TRBV10-2
J: TRBJ1-1
D: TRBD1

CDR3: CASSPLGQTEKLFF
DNA: TGTGCCAGCAGCCCTCTTGGACAGACTGAAAAACTGTTTTTT
size: -
V: TRBV12-3/TRBV12-4
J: TRBJ1-4
D: -

CDR3: CASSFLDSDGELFF
DNA: TGTGCCAGCAGTTTTCTCGACAGTGACGGAGAGCTGTTTTTT
size: -
V: TRBV5-6
J: TRBJ2-2
D: -

CDR3: CASSFDGANEQYF
DNA: TGTGCCAGCAGTTTTGATGGGGCGAACGAGCAGTACTTC
size: -
V: TRBV28
J: TRBJ2-7
D: -

CDR3: CATSLSSGRQVDEQFF
DNA: TGTGCCACCAGTCTATCTAGCGGGAGACAGGTGGATGAGCAGTTCTTC
size: few
V: TRBV24-1
J: TRBJ2-1
D: TRBD2

CDR3: CASSPRLAGGYNEQFF
DNA: TGTGCCAGCAGCCCAAGACTAGCGGGAGGTTACAATGAGCAGTTCTTC
size: few
V: TRBV7-9
J: TRBJ2-1
D: TRBD2

CDR3: CATRGTRSPPHF
DNA: TGTGCCACCAGGGGAACAAGATCACCCCCCCACTTT
size: -
V: TRBV6-2/TRBV6-3
J: TRBJ1-6
D: -

CDR3: CASSQAASGRTGETQYF
DNA: TGCGCCAGCAGCCAAGCGGCTAGCGGGAGGACTGGTGAGACCCAGTACTTC
size: many
V: TRBV4-3
J: TRBJ2-5
D: TRBD2

CDR3: CASSAKGGTGELFF
DNA: TGTGCCAGCAGCGCCAAGGGGGGGACCGGGGAGCTGTTTTTT
size: few
V: TRBV6-2/TRBV6-3
J: TRBJ2-2
D: -

CDR3: CASSESGNYELYF
DNA: TGCGCCAGCAGTGAATCCGGGAACTACGAGCTGTACTTC
size: -
V: TRBV10-1
J: TRBJ2-7
D: -

CDR3: CASSLTGFQETQYF
DNA: TGTGCCAGCAGCCTCACAGGGTTTCAAGAGACCCAGTACTTC
size: -
V: TRBV7-9
J: TRBJ2-5
D: -

CDR3: CASTYSFEGKLFF
DNA: TGTGCCAGCACCTACTCCTTCGAAGGAAAACTGTTTTTT
size: -
V: TRBV14
J: TRBJ1-4
D: -

CDR3: CASSPAGQGSYNEQFF
DNA: TGTGCCAGCAGCCCAGCCGGACAGGGCTCCTACAATGAGCAGTTCTTC
size: -
V: TRBV5-6
J: TRBJ2-1
D: TRBD1

CDR3: CTSRVTGVSWGTEAFF
DNA: TGTACCAGCAGGGTGACAGGGGTCTCCTGGGGCACTGAAGCTTTCTTT
size: once
V: TRBV12-3/TRBV12-4
J: TRBJ1-1
D: TRBD1

CDR3: CASSLDIYEQYF
DNA: TGTGCCAGCAGCTTGGATATCTACGAGCAGTACTTC
size: -
V: TRBV5-4
J: TRBJ2-7
D: -

CDR3: CASFETGLLQETQYF
DNA: TGTGCCAGCTTCGAGACAGGACTATTACAAGAGACCCAGTACTTC
size: many
V: TRBV5-5
J: TRBJ2-5
D: -

CDR3: CASSQDPLAGNTQYF
DNA: TGTGCCAGCAGCCAAGATCCCCTAGCGGGGAATACGCAGTATTTT
size: many
V: TRBV4-2
J: TRBJ2-3
D: TRBD2

CDR3: CASCLTAMNTEAFF
DNA: TGTGCCAGCTGTTTAACGGCGATGAACACTGAAGCTTTCTTT
size: -
V: TRBV11-2
J: TRBJ1-1
D: -

CDR3: CASSLVAASTDTQYF
DNA: TGCGCCAGCAGCTTGGTAGCGGCTAGCACAGATACGCAGTATTTT
size: few
V: TRBV5-1
J: TRBJ2-3
D: -

CDR3: CASSYIGNEQLF
DNA: TGTGCCAGCAGTTATATAGGCAATGAGCAGCTCTTC
size: -
V: TRBV6-4
J: TRBJ2-1
D: -

CDR3: CASSLHAGPYEQYF
DNA: TGTGCCAGCAGCTTACACGCGGGACCCTACGAGCAGTACTTC
size: many
V: TRBV11-2
J: TRBJ2-7
D: -

CDR3: CASSQVKAGELFF
DNA: TGCGCCAGCAGCCAAGTGAAGGCCGGGGAGCTGTTTTTT
size: many
V: TRBV4-1
J: TRBJ2-2
D: -

CDR3: CASSLAGDFTDTQYF
DNA: TGCGCCAGCAGCCTAGCGGGAGACTTCACAGATACGCAGTATTTT
size: -
V: TRBV5-1
J: TRBJ2-3
D: TRBD2

CDR3: CSVTPSTDTQYF
DNA: TGCAGCGTTACCCCCAGCACAGATACGCAGTATTTT
size: many
V: TRBV29-1
J: TRBJ2-3
D: -